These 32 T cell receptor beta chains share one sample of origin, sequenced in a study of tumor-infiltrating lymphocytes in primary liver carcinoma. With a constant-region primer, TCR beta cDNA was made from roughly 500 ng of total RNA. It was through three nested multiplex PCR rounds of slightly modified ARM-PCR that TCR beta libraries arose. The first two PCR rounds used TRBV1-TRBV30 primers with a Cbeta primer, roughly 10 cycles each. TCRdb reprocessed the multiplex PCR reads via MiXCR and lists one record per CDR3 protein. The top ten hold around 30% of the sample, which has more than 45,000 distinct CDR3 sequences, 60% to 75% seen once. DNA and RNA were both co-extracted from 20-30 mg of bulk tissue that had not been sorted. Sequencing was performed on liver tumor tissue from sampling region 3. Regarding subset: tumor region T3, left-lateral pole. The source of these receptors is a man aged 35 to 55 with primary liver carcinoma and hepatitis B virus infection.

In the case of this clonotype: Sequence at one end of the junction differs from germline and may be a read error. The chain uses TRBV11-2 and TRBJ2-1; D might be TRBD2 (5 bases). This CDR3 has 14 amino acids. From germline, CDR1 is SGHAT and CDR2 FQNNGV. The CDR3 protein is CTSSSPGLGNEQFF. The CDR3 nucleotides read TGTACCAGCAGCTCTCCCGGACTGGGAAATGAGCAGTTCTTC.

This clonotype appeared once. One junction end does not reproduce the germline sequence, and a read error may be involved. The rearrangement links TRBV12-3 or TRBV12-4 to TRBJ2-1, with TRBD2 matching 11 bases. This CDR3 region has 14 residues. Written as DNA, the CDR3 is TGTGTCAGCCGCGGACTAGCGGGTCCCATTGAACAGTTCTTC. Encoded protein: CVSRGLAGPIEQFF.

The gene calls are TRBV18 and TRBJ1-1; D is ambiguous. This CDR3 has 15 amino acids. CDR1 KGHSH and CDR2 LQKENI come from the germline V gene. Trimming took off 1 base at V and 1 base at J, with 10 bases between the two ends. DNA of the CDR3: TGTGCCAGCTCACCACTCATACAATCGAACACTGAAGCTTTCTTT. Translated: CASSPLIQSNTEAFF.

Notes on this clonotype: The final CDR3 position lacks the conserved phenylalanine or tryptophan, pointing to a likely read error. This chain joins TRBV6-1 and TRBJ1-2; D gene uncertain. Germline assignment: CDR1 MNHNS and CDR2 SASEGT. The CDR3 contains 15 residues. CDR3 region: CASTEPGPTREGYTS. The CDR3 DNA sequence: TGTGCTAGCACCGAGCCAGGACCGACGCGGGAAGGCTACACCTCC.

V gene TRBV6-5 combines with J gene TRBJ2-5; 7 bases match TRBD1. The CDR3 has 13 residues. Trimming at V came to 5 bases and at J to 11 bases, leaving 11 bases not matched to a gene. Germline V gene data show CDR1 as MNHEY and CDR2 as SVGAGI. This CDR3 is CASSLTSGQCQYF. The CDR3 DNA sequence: TGTGCCAGCAGTCTAACTTCGGGACAGTGTCAGTACTTC.

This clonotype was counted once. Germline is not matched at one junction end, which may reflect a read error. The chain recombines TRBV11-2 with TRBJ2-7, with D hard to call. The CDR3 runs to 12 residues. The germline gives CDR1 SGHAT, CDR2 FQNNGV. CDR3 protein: CASSLDLRSLHF. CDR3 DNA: TGTGCCAGCAGCTTAGATCTTAGAAGTCTGCACTTC.

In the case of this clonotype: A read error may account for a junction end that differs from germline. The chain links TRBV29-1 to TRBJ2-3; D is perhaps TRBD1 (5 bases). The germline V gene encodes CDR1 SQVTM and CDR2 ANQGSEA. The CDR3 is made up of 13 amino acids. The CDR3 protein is CSLEEGVGDTQYF. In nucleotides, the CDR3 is TGCAGCCTTGAAGAAGGGGTTGGAGATACGCAGTATTTT.

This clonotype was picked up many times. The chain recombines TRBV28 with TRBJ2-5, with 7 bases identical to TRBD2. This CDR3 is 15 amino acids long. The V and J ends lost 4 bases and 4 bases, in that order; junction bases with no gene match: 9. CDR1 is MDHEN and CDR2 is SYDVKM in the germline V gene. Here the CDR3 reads CASSSLNAGAETQYF. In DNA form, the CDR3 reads TGTGCCAGCAGTTCCCTAAATGCGGGAGCAGAGACCCAGTACTTC.

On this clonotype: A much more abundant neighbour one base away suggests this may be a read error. The CDR3 sequence is CAGSQSQGNQPQHF. The CDR3, as DNA: TGTGCCGGCAGCCAATCTCAGGGGAATCAGCCCCAGCATTTT. The chain recombines TRBV16 with TRBJ1-5, with TRBD1 as a possible D gene (6 bases). From germline, CDR1 is KGHSY and CDR2 FQNENV. This CDR3 has 14 residues.

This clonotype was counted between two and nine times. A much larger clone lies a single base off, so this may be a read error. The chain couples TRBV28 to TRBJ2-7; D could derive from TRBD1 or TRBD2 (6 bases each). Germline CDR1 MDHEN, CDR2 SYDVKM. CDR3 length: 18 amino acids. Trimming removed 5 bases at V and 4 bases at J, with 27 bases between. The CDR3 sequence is CASSIANVGGGWRYEQYF. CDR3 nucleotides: TGTGCCAGCAGTATAGCCAATGTGGGGGGCGGGTGGAGATACGAGCAGTACTTC.

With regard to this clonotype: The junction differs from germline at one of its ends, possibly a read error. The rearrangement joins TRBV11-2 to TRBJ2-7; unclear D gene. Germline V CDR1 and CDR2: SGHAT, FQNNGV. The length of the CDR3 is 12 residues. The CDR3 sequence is CASSSSQVVKNF. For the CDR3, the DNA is TGTGCCAGCAGCTCGTCGCAGGTCGTGAAGAACTTC.

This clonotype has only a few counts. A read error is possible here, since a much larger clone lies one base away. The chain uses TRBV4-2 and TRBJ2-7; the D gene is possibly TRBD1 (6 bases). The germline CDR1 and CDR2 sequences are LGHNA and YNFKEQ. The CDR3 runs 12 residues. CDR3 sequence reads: CASTQGGPEQYF. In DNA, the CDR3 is TGTGCCAGCACCCAAGGGGGTCCTGAGCAGTACTTC.

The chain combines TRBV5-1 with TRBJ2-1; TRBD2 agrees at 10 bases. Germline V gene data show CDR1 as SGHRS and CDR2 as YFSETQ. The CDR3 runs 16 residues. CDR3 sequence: CAREKLAGSSYNEQFF. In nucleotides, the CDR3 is TGCGCAAGGGAGAAACTAGCGGGAAGCTCCTACAATGAGCAGTTCTTC.

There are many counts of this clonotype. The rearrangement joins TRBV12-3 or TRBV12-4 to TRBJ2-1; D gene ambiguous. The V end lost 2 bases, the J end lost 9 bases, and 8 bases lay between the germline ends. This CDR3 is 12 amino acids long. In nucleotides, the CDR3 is TGTGCCAGCAGTTTATTAGGAGTTGAGCAGTTCTTC. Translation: CASSLLGVEQFF.

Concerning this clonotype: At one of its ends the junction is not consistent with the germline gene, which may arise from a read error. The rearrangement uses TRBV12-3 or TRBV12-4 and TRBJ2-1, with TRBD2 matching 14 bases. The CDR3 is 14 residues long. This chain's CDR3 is CASSTGLAGVEQFF. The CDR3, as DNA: TGTGCTAGCAGCACGGGACTAGCGGGAGTCGAGCAGTTCTTC.

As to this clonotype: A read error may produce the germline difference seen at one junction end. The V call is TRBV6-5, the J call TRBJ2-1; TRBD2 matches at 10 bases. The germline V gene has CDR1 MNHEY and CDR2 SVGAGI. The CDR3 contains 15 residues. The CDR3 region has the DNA TGTGTCAGCAGTTACGGACTAGCGGACTCCTCACGGCAGTCCTTC. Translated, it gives CVSSYGLADSSRQSF.

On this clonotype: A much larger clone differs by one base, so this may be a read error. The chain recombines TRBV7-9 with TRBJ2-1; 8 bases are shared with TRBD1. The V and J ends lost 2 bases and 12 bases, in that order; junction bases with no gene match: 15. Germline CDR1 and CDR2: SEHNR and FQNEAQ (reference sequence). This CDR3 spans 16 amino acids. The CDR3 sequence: CASSLPSRTGFYAQFF. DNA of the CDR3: TGTGCCAGCAGCTTACCCTCCCGGACAGGGTTTTATGCGCAGTTCTTC. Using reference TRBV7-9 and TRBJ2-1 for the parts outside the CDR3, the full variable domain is DTGVSQNPRHKITKRGQNVTFRCDPISEHNRLYWYRQTLGQGPEFLTYFQNEAQLEKSRLLSDRFSAERPKGSFSTLEIQRTEQGDSAMYLCASSLPSRTGFYAQFFGPGTRLTVL.

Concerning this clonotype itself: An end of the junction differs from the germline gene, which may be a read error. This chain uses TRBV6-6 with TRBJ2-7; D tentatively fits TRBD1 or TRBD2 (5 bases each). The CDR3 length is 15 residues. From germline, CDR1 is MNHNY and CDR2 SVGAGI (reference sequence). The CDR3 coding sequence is TGTACCAGCACCCTAATGGGGGTATCTCCCTACGTGCAGTACTTC. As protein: CTSTLMGVSPYVQYF.

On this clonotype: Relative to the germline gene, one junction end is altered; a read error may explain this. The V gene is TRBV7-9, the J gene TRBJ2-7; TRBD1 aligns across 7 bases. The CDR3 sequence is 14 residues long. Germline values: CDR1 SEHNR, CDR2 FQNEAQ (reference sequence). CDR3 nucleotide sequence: TGTGCTAGCACCGCACAGGGGTCCCTCTACGAGCAGTACTTC. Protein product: CASTAQGSLYEQYF.

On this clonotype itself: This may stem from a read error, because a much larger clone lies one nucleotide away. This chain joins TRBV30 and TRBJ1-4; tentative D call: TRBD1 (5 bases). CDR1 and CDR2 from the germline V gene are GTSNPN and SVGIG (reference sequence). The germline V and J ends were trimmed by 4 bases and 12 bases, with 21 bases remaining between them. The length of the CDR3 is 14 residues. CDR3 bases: TGTGCCTGGATAAGAACGTCCCCCGGGACCCAACTGTTTTTT. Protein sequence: CAWIRTSPGTQLFF.

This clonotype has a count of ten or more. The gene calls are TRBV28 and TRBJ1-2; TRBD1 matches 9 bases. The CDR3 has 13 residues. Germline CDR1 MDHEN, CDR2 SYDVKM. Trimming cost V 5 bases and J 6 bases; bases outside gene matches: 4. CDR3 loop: CASSIDRGDGYTF. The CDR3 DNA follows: TGTGCCAGCAGTATAGACAGGGGGGATGGCTACACCTTC.

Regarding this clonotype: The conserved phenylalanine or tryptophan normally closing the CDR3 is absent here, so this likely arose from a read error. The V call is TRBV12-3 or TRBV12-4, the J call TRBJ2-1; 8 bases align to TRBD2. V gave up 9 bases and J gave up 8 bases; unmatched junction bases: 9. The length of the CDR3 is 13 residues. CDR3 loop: CASSPTSAYEQFL. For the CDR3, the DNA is TGTGCCAGTAGTCCGACTAGCGCCTATGAGCAGTTCTTA.

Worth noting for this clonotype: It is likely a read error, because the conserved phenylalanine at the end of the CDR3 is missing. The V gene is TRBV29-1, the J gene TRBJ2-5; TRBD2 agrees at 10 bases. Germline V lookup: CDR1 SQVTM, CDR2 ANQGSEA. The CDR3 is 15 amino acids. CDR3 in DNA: TGCCGCGCCCGGCGCGGGCTAGCGGGAGAAGAGACCCAGTACTCC. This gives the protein CRARRGLAGEETQYS.

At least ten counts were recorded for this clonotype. CDR3 DNA: TGCGCCAGCAGCTTGGGACAGGCTAAAGAGACCCAGTACTTC. This sequence encodes CASSLGQAKETQYF. This chain links TRBV5-1 with TRBJ2-5, with a possible D match to TRBD1 (6 bases). Trimming shortened V by 0 bases and J by 3 bases, and 9 bases separated the two germline ends. The length of the CDR3 is 14 residues. Germline assignment: CDR1 SGHRS and CDR2 YFSETQ.

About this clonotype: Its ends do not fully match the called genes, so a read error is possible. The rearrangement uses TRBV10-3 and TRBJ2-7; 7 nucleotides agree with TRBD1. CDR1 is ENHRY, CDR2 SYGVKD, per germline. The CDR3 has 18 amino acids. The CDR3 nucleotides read TGTGCCGTCAGTGAGATGACAGGGATGGTCTGCAATCCCTACGAGCAGTACTTC. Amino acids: CAVSEMTGMVCNPYEQYF.

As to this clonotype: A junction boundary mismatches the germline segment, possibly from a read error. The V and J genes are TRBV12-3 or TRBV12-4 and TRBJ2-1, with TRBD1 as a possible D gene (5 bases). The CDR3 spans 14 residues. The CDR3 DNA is TGTGCCAATACTACAGGTCAGAGAGGCAATGAGCAGCTCTTC. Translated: CANTTGQRGNEQLF.

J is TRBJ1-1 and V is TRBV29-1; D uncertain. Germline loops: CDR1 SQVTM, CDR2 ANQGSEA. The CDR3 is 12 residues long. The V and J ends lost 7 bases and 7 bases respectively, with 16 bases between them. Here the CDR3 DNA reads TGCAGCGGTGGGGAGGGCGATAGTGAAGCTTTCTTT. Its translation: CSGGEGDSEAFF.

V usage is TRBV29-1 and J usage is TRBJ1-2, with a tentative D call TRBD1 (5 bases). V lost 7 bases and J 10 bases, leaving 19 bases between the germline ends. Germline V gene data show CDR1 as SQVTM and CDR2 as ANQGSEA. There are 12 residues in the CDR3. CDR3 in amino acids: CSAPDRIGTYTF. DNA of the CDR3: TGCAGCGCTCCAGACCGAATAGGGACCTACACCTTC.

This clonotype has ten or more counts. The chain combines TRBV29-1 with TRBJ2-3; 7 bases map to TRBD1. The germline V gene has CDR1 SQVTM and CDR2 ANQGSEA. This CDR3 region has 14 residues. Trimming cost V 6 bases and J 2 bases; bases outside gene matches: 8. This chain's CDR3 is CSVAPGQLTDTQYF. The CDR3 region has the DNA TGCAGCGTCGCCCCGGGACAGCTCACAGATACGCAGTATTTT.

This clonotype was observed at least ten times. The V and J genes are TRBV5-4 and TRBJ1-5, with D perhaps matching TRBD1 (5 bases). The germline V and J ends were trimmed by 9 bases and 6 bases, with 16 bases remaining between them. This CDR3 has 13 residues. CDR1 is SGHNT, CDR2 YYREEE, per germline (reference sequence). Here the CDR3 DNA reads TGTGCCACCGGGGGTACGGGGGGTCAGCCCCAGCATTTT. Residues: CATGGTGGQPQHF.

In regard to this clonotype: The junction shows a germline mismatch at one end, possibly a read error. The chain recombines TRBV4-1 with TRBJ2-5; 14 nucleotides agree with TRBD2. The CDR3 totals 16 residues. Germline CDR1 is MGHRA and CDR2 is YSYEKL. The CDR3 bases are TGCGCTAGCAGGATCGGGACTAGCGGGAGCGTAGGGGCCCAGTACTTC. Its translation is CASRIGTSGSVGAQYF.

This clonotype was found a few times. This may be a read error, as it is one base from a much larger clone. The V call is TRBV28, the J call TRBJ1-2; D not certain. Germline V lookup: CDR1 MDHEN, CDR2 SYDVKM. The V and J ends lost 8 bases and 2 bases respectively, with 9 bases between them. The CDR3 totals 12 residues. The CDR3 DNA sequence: TGTGCCAGCGCGGAAAGCAACTATGGCTACACCTTC. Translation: CASAESNYGYTF.